This is a list of T cell receptor beta chains from one sample in a study of blood T cell repertoires in COVID-19. Repertoires were generated with immunoSEQ multiplex PCR, while TCRdb's copy carries only in-frame clones and drops some. The sample holds tens of thousands of clones, about 92% seen once. Sequences were obtained from peripheral blood. These receptors came from a human donor in a cohort sampled during active COVID-19. CDR3s include the opening cysteine and the closing phenylalanine or tryptophan. D genes are given only for firm matches. Where a row states a size, it is once, few, many or the class of an expanded clone; other rows omit it.

d_call j_call clone_size v_call cdr3_nt cdr3_aa
- TRBJ1-5 - TRBV28 TGTGCCAGCTCAGCTCTAGCAGGAGTAAGGCGCAATCAGCCCCAGCATTTT CASSALAGVRRNQPQHF
- TRBJ2-7 - TRBV6-2/TRBV6-3 TGTGCCAGCAGTTACACACGGCAGGGGCACGAGCAGTACTTC CASSYTRQGHEQYF
TRBD1 TRBJ1-4 - TRBV9 TGTGCCAGCAGCGTAGGACAGGGCCCTATAGAAACTAATGAAAAACTGTTTTTT CASSVGQGPIETNEKLFF
- TRBJ1-4 - TRBV27 TGTGCCAGCAGCTTGACCCCGGAGGCTAATGAAAAACTGTTTTTT CASSLTPEANEKLFF
- TRBJ2-1 - TRBV11-1 TGTTCCAGCAGCCCCCAAGTGGGGACAACCTACAATGAGCAGTTCTTC CSSSPQVGTTYNEQFF
- TRBJ2-5 - TRBV7-2 TGTGCCAGCAGCTACCGACAGGAAAGAAAAGAGACCCAGTACTTC CASSYRQERKETQYF
- TRBJ2-3 - TRBV27 TGTGCCAGCAGTTTCTTTTCCCATCTCGGTGGGAGGCCAGATACGCAGTATTTT CASSFFSHLGGRPDTQYF
TRBD2 TRBJ2-1 - TRBV2 TGTGCCAGCGAAAGAGCGGGAGGGGCTTACAATGAGCAGTTCTTC CASERAGGAYNEQFF
TRBD1 TRBJ1-3 - TRBV7-2 TGTGCCAGCAGCTCGCAGGGGACAGGGGTTGGAAACACCATATATTTT CASSSQGTGVGNTIYF
- TRBJ1-2 once TRBV5-4 TGTGCCAGCAGCCCGGTCAGATCGGGTCGATGGGTCTATGGCTACACCTTC CASSPVRSGRWVYGYTF
- TRBJ2-2 once TRBV3-1/TRBV3-2 TGTGCCAGCAGCAGGGACTCGCCCGGGGAGCTGTTTTTT CASSRDSPGELFF
TRBD2 TRBJ2-7 - TRBV15 TGTGCCACCAGCAGAGACCCCCCGTTCCGGGGGGTTCCCTACGAGCAGTACTTC CATSRDPPFRGVPYEQYF
TRBD1 TRBJ2-1 - TRBV7-6 TGTGCCAGCAGCTCGGGGACAGGGTCCTACAATGAGCAGTTCTTC CASSSGTGSYNEQFF
TRBD1 TRBJ1-2 - TRBV10-3 TGTGCCATCAGGGGACAGGGAGATAACTATGGCTACACCTTC CAIRGQGDNYGYTF
TRBD1 TRBJ2-7 - TRBV7-8 TGTGCCAGCAGCTTAGCCCGGACAGGGGTCGTCGGGGAGCAGTACTTC CASSLARTGVVGEQYF
TRBD2 TRBJ2-5 - TRBV7-6 TGTGCCAGCAGCCTACGGACTAGCGGGAGCGGGCGAGAGACCCAGTACTTC CASSLRTSGSGRETQYF
- TRBJ2-7 - TRBV4-3 TGCGCCAGCAGCCAAGATTTTGGCCTAGCGCCGAGCTCCTACGAGCAGTACTTC CASSQDFGLAPSSYEQYF
TRBD1 TRBJ2-7 once TRBV6-5 TGTGCCAGCAGTCTCGACAGGGCCTACGAGCAGTACTTC CASSLDRAYEQYF
- TRBJ2-3 - TRBV7-2 TGTGCCAGCAGCTTAGGAGGCCTTACAGATACGCAGTATTTT CASSLGGLTDTQYF
- TRBJ1-5 - TRBV9 TGTGCCAGCAGCGTATCCCAGGGCCAGCCCCAGCATTTT CASSVSQGQPQHF
- TRBJ1-6 - TRBV28 TGTGCCAGCAGTTTTGGGGGGTCACCCCTCCACTTT CASSFGGSPLHF
TRBD1 TRBJ2-7 - TRBV7-9 TGTGCCAGCAGCTTCGCCTGGGACAGTTCCTACGAGCAGTACTTC CASSFAWDSSYEQYF
- TRBJ2-3 - TRBV19 TGTGCCAGTAGTTTCCAAACTAGCACGGTAGATACGCAGTATTTT CASSFQTSTVDTQYF
- TRBJ1-5 - TRBV27 TGTGCCAGCAGTTTAACCGGGGGACCCCAGCATTTT CASSLTGGPQHF
TRBD2 TRBJ2-7 - TRBV7-2 TGTGCCAGCAGCCCTGCGGGGGGCGGGAACAACGAGCAGTACTTC CASSPAGGGNNEQYF
- TRBJ2-7 - TRBV7-2 TGTGCCAGCAGCCCGGGAAGGCAGAACTACGAGCAGTACTTC CASSPGRQNYEQYF
- TRBJ2-7 once TRBV9 TGTGCCAGCAGCAAATCTCCGGCAGGGTCCGAGCAGTACTTC CASSKSPAGSEQYF
TRBD1 TRBJ2-7 - TRBV4-3 TGCGCCAGCAGCCAATTTCCCCCGGGACAGGGTATCTCCTCCTCCTACGAGCAGTACTTC CASSQFPPGQGISSSYEQYF
- TRBJ1-1 - TRBV27 TGTGCCACCCCGGGGACTCTGAACACTGAAGCTTTCTTT CATPGTLNTEAFF
- TRBJ2-5 - TRBV7-2 TGTGCCAGCAGCTTTAAAGAGACCCAGTACTTC CASSFKETQYF
- TRBJ1-1 - TRBV7-2 TGTGCCAGCAGCTTCACAGGGTACACTGAAGCTTTCTTT CASSFTGYTEAFF
- TRBJ2-1 once TRBV6-6 TGTGCCAGCACCGAAACGCCGAGCTCCTACAATGAGCAGTTCTTC CASTETPSSYNEQFF
TRBD1 TRBJ2-2 - TRBV19 TGTGCCAGTAACCTCCAGGGGGCGCATAACACCGGGGAGCTGTTTTTT CASNLQGAHNTGELFF
- TRBJ1-1 - TRBV29-1 TGCAGCGTTGAAGAATGGCCAGGGGTTAACACTGAAGCTTTCTTT CSVEEWPGVNTEAFF
TRBD1 TRBJ1-1 - TRBV7-2 TGTGCCAGCAGGTCCACCGGGACAGAGCAAACTTTCTTT CASRSTGTEQTFF
TRBD1 TRBJ2-7 - TRBV24-1 TGTGCCACCGGGGACAGTACCTACGAGCAGTACTTC CATGDSTYEQYF
TRBD2 TRBJ2-7 once TRBV27 TGTGCCAGCAGTTTAGGCCCTAGCGGAGAGTACGAGCAGTACTTC CASSLGPSGEYEQYF
TRBD2 TRBJ2-3 - TRBV5-1 TGCGCCAGCAGCTCCGGGACTAGGCTAGATGATACGCAGTATTTT CASSSGTRLDDTQYF
TRBD1 TRBJ1-4 - TRBV29-1 TGCAGCGTTGATGATACAGGGGGGAAACTGTTTTTT CSVDDTGGKLFF
TRBD2 TRBJ2-3 - TRBV5-4 TGTGCCAGCAGCTTGGTTTCGGGAGGGCCTACGCAGTATTTT CASSLVSGGPTQYF
TRBD1 TRBJ2-2 once TRBV9 TGTGCCAGCAGCGGAAACCGGGACAGGGGATACACCGGGGAGCTGTTTTTT CASSGNRDRGYTGELFF
- TRBJ2-3 - TRBV11-3 TGTGCCAGCAGCTTTCGTTCCGGGGTAGATACGCAGTATTTT CASSFRSGVDTQYF
- TRBJ1-1 - TRBV18 TGTGCCAGCTCACCACTAAATGGACAGACCGGGCCTGAAGCTTTCTTT CASSPLNGQTGPEAFF
TRBD2 TRBJ2-3 once TRBV9 TGTGCCAGCAGCGTTGACCCAGAGATCGGCGGGACTAGCATCGGTACGCAGTATTTT CASSVDPEIGGTSIGTQYF
- TRBJ2-3 - TRBV14 TGTGCCAGCAGCCAAGAGCTATCGGGGGGCACTGGCACAGATACGCAGTATTTT CASSQELSGGTGTDTQYF
- TRBJ2-5 - TRBV5-1 TGCGCCAGCAGCTTGGCGCCCCCCGGGGAGACCCAGTACTTC CASSLAPPGETQYF
TRBD2 TRBJ2-1 - TRBV10-1 TGCGCCAGCAGTGAGTCGAGGCTAGCGGGCTACAATGAGCAGTTCTTC CASSESRLAGYNEQFF
TRBD1 TRBJ2-1 - TRBV7-2 TGTGCCAGCAACATTCCATCAGGGGGCGCCTACAATGAGCAGTTCTTC CASNIPSGGAYNEQFF
TRBD1 TRBJ2-1 - TRBV28 TGTGCCAGCAGTTTTCCGATGAGACAGGGTAACAATGAGCAGTTCTTC CASSFPMRQGNNEQFF
- TRBJ1-5 - TRBV19 TGTGCCAGCGGAGGCCAGACCCGGGGACAGCCCCAGCATTTT CASGGQTRGQPQHF
TRBD1 TRBJ1-2 - TRBV27 TGTGCCAGCAGTAGACAGGGGGTGGATGGCTACACCTTC CASSRQGVDGYTF
- TRBJ1-1 - TRBV18 TGTGCCAGCTCGCCAAGGGACTTCGGCAGAACTGAAGCTTTCTTT CASSPRDFGRTEAFF